The rows below give T cell receptor beta chains drawn from one sample of a study of CD8 T cells in ankylosing spondylitis. TCRdb used MiXCR to reprocess the 5' RACE reads, holding one entry per CDR3 protein. This sample has some 38,000 distinct CDR3 sequences; around 3% occur once, and the top ten carry about 3%. The sequenced sample consisted of blood, either unsorted or a sorted T cell fraction (not recorded which). These receptor sequences come from a male donor with ankylosing spondylitis or in good health (not recorded which). The CDR3 runs from the conserved cysteine through the conserved F or W. Only part of the rows carry a size: once, few, many, or a class if the clone is expanded.

clone size: many; J gene: TRBJ1-5; V gene: TRBV9; CDR3 protein: CASSVDGGVGNQPQHF
clone size: many; J gene: TRBJ2-5; V gene: TRBV9; CDR3 protein: CASSVGPQEETQYF
clone size: -; J gene: TRBJ2-3; V gene: TRBV9; CDR3 protein: CASSVEPADTQYF
clone size: many; J gene: TRBJ2-5; V gene: TRBV9; CDR3 protein: CASSVGNSGGAKETQYF
clone size: -; J gene: TRBJ2-3; V gene: TRBV9; CDR3 protein: CASSVGNGGGDTQYF
clone size: few; J gene: TRBJ2-5; V gene: TRBV9; CDR3 protein: CASSVATSGPQETQYF
clone size: many; J gene: TRBJ2-3; V gene: TRBV9; CDR3 protein: CASSVVRDGDTQYF
clone size: few; J gene: TRBJ2-3; V gene: TRBV9; CDR3 protein: CASSARQDTQYF
clone size: many; J gene: TRBJ2-1; V gene: TRBV9; CDR3 protein: CASSLTTQGPYNEQFF
clone size: many; J gene: TRBJ2-3; V gene: TRBV9; CDR3 protein: CASSGGARTDTQYF
clone size: many; J gene: TRBJ1-6; V gene: TRBV9; CDR3 protein: CASSVEGNSPLHF
clone size: many; J gene: TRBJ2-3; V gene: TRBV9; CDR3 protein: CASSVAANPNADTQYF
clone size: many; J gene: TRBJ2-1; V gene: TRBV9; CDR3 protein: CASSGLGLPSNEQFF
clone size: many; J gene: TRBJ1-4; V gene: TRBV9; CDR3 protein: CASSVGGTNEKLFF
clone size: many; J gene: TRBJ2-3; V gene: TRBV9; CDR3 protein: CASSFGRNTDTQYF
clone size: few; J gene: TRBJ1-3; V gene: TRBV9; CDR3 protein: CASSDRAGGTGNTIYF
clone size: many; J gene: TRBJ2-5; V gene: TRBV9; CDR3 protein: CASSVGPSSGRETQYF
clone size: many; J gene: TRBJ2-1; V gene: TRBV9; CDR3 protein: CASSPRTSGLHNEQFF
clone size: many; J gene: TRBJ2-3; V gene: TRBV9; CDR3 protein: CASSDGVAAGTDTQYF
clone size: many; J gene: TRBJ2-2; V gene: TRBV9; CDR3 protein: CASSVAGANTGELFF
clone size: many; J gene: TRBJ2-1; V gene: TRBV9; CDR3 protein: CASSAGTGIYNEQFF
clone size: many; J gene: TRBJ2-3; V gene: TRBV9; CDR3 protein: CASSVGVSGVTDTQYF
clone size: few; J gene: TRBJ2-5; V gene: TRBV9; CDR3 protein: CASSVVPNQETQYF
clone size: many; J gene: TRBJ1-2; V gene: TRBV9; CDR3 protein: CASSVGQGKGGYTF
clone size: many; J gene: TRBJ2-5; V gene: TRBV9; CDR3 protein: CASSVSTGGQETQYF